This T cell receptor beta chain stems from a study of blood T cell repertoires in COVID-19. For the study at large: Sample material is recorded as cDNA or gDNA derived from T cells, B-cell-depleted T cells, or PBMCs.

Assay used: immunoSEQ multiplex PCR; TCRdb lists only in-frame clones, some missing. The sample includes 70,000 to 85,000 clones, 65% to 85% of them seen just once. The TCR was taken from a man older than 75 with active or convalescent COVID-19. The specimen sequenced was peripheral blood.

Written as DNA, the CDR3 is TGTGCCAGTAGTATAGTGGGACAGGGAAGCAATCAGCCCCAGCATTTT. This codes for CASSIVGQGSNQPQHF. This sequence joins TRBV19 and TRBJ1-5, with 9 bases that match TRBD1. The CDR3 totals 16 residues. Per the germline V gene, CDR1 is LNHDA and CDR2 is SQIVND (reference sequence). V lost 1 base and J lost 1; bases outside the gene matches: 2.